The 32 T cell receptor beta chains below come from one sample, sequenced in a study of cytomegalovirus exposure and HLA in healthy donors (dated by TCRdb to about 2017). The library was built by means of the immunoSEQ multiplex PCR assay. For the multiplex PCR, a mixture combining 60 forward primers for TCR Vbeta segments and 13 reverse primers for TCR Jbeta segments was used. Entries here come from immuneACCESS through TCRdb and include only in-frame sequences with V and J called. Some clones fail to appear in such tables; in the studies checked, an unresolved V gene covers under half of the shortfall, and the cause of the remainder is unknown. Counted in this sample were 180,000 or so clones; approximately 79% of them appeared once. Around 15% of the sample lies in the top ten. The sequencing input was PBMCs. The receptor source for this set is a man over 45 in good health and CMV-seropositive.

The genes are TRBV18 and TRBJ2-3; the match to TRBD1 covers 10 bases. The CDR3 has 15 amino acids. The germline gives CDR1 KGHSH, CDR2 LQKENI. Trimming removed 6 bases from V and 0 bases from J; junction bases left unmatched: 3. CDR3 protein: CASSRTGGSTDTQYF. DNA for the CDR3: TGTGCCAGCTCTCGGACAGGGGGAAGCACAGATACGCAGTATTTT.

The rearrangement uses TRBV4-1 and TRBJ1-4, with 8 bases that match TRBD1. The CDR3 has 15 amino acids. Unmatched junction bases numbered 6, after V lost 0 bases and J lost 9 bases. Germline CDR1 MGHRA, CDR2 YSYEKL. The CDR3 region has the DNA TGCGCCAGCAGCCAAGATCAGGGGGCGCTTAAAAAACTGTTTTTT. Its protein product is CASSQDQGALKKLFF.

The chain carries TRBV5-4 and TRBJ2-1, with a weak D call TRBD2 (6 bases). From germline, CDR1 is SGHNT and CDR2 YYREEE (reference sequence). Trimming stripped 4 bases from V and 9 bases from J, with 20 bases between. This CDR3 contains 15 residues. In nucleotides, the CDR3 is TGTGCCAGCAGCCTGGGATTTGGGGGGAATAGTGAGCAGTTCTTC. This sequence encodes CASSLGFGGNSEQFF.

The chain employs TRBV6-5 and TRBJ2-3, with 7 bases lining up with TRBD1. In germline, CDR1 is MNHEY, CDR2 SVGAGI. The CDR3 sequence is 16 residues long. With 0 bases clipped from V and 7 bases from J, the junction kept 10 bases outside the gene matches. The CDR3 sequence: CASSYSRGGTPHTQYF. The DNA of the CDR3 is TGTGCCAGCAGTTACTCTAGAGGGGGCACGCCGCATACGCAGTATTTT.

The rearrangement links TRBV28 to TRBJ2-1; TRBD2 matches at 12 bases. CDR1 is MDHEN and CDR2 is SYDVKM in the germline V gene. The CDR3 is made up of 15 amino acids. The junction had 8 bases not matched to a gene; V was cut back by 5 bases and J by 9 bases. The CDR3: CASSGTSGLGGEQFF. The DNA for the CDR3 is TGTGCCAGCAGTGGGACTAGCGGGCTGGGGGGTGAGCAGTTCTTC.

This clone turned up a few times. The V and J genes are TRBV10-3 and TRBJ2-7; 9 positions match TRBD1. The CDR3 runs to 16 residues. Germline CDR1 is ENHRY and CDR2 is SYGVKD. Trimming at V came to 3 bases and at J to 1 base, leaving 7 bases not matched to a gene. The CDR3 region has the DNA TGTGCCATCAGTGATCGGGGACAGGGTGGTTCCTACGAGCAGTACTTC. It codes for CAISDRGQGGSYEQYF.

The chain has TRBV5-4 and TRBJ2-5, with 10 bases identical to TRBD2. V lost 0 bases and J lost 7; bases outside the gene matches: 3. The CDR3 sequence is 14 residues long. CDR1 and CDR2 (germline): SGHNT, YYREEE (reference sequence). The CDR3 sequence: CASSLGLAGGTQYF. CDR3 nucleotide sequence: TGTGCCAGCAGCTTGGGACTAGCGGGCGGGACCCAGTACTTC. Together with reference TRBV5-4 and TRBJ2-5, the CDR3 gives the full variable domain: ETGVTQSPTHLIKTRGQQVTLRCSSQSGHNTVSWYQQALGQGPQFIFQYYREEENGRGNFPPRFSGLQFPNYSSELNVNALELDDSALYLCASSLGLAGGTQYFGPGTRLLVL.

This clone has only a few counts. The chain joins TRBV2 to TRBJ1-1; D might be TRBD1 (6 bases). The CDR3 sequence is 14 residues long. The ends were cut back, 2 bases at V and 5 bases at J, with 12 bases in the middle. Per germline, CDR1 SNHLY and CDR2 FYNNEI. The CDR3 DNA reads as TGTGCCAGCAGTGAACGGGGAGGGGGTACTGAAGCTTTCTTT. Amino acids: CASSERGGGTEAFF.

The count of this clone is one. This chain connects TRBV9 to TRBJ1-2, with a weak D call TRBD1 (5 bases). Germline V CDR1 and CDR2: SGDLS, YYNGEE. CDR3 size: 13 residues. Trimming took 0 bases from V and 8 from J, leaving 11 bases between them. CDR3: CASSVVEGRGYTF. DNA for the CDR3: TGTGCCAGCAGCGTAGTGGAGGGGAGGGGCTACACCTTC.

V is TRBV19 and J is TRBJ2-3; maybe TRBD1 (5 bases). V gave up 6 bases and J gave up 0 bases, with 7 bases separating them. The CDR3 covers 13 residues. Germline CDR1 and CDR2: LNHDA and SQIVND (reference sequence). CDR3 residues: CASSQGSTDTQYF. For the CDR3, the DNA is TGTGCCAGTAGCCAGGGTAGCACAGATACGCAGTATTTT.

Of note for this clone: Other DNA sequences from this sample encode an identical CDR3 as well. The J gene is TRBJ2-3, the V gene TRBV9; 10 nucleotides match TRBD1. Per the germline V gene, CDR1 is SGDLS and CDR2 is YYNGEE. The length of the CDR3 is 15 residues. V was pared by 4 bases and J by 3 bases, with 5 bases of the junction left unmatched. This CDR3 is CASSRRTGGTDTQYF. CDR3 coding DNA: TGTGCCAGCAGCCGCCGGACAGGGGGAACAGATACGCAGTATTTT.

The genes are TRBV27 and TRBJ1-1; 10 bases map to TRBD1. V dropped 4 bases and J dropped 5; count of bases not matched to a gene: 7. The CDR3 runs to 15 residues. Germline V gene sequence: CDR1 MNHEY, CDR2 SMNVEV (reference sequence). The CDR3 sequence is CASSSAGTGETEAFF. The CDR3 nucleotides read TGTGCCAGCAGTTCCGCCGGGACAGGGGAAACTGAAGCTTTCTTT.

The chain employs TRBV27 and TRBJ2-5; 10 bases are shared with TRBD2. This CDR3 contains 17 residues. The germline CDR1 and CDR2 sequences are MNHEY and SMNVEV (reference sequence). V was clipped by 2 bases and J by 2 bases; unmatched bases: 8. Here the CDR3 DNA reads TGTGCCAGCAGTTTAGCGGCTAGCGGGGGCCAACAAGAGACCCAGTACTTC. This codes for CASSLAASGGQQETQYF.

Here the CDR3 DNA reads TGTGCCAGCAGCTCACGGAGGCGGGGGGGCCCAGAGACCCAGTACTTC. It encodes CASSSRRRGGPETQYF. The chain couples TRBV13 to TRBJ2-5, with TRBD2 matching over 9 bases. Germline lookup yields CDR1 PRHDT and CDR2 FYEKMQ (reference sequence). This CDR3 region has 16 residues. J was trimmed by 4 bases and V by 4 bases; bases with no gene match: 10.

Only a few counts were recorded for this clone. The chain recombines TRBV5-1 with TRBJ1-2; D may be TRBD1 (5 bases). CDR1 is SGHRS and CDR2 is YFSETQ in the germline V gene. The CDR3 spans 16 residues. Trimming took 4 bases from V and 9 from J, leaving 25 bases between them. Written as DNA, the CDR3 is TGCGCCAGCAGCCCGCCTCTAACAGGCGGAGTCTCGAGCTACACCTTC. Translating gives CASSPPLTGGVSSYTF. The full variable domain, its missing parts supplied by reference TRBV5-1 and TRBJ1-2, is KAGVTQTPRYLIKTRGQQVTLSCSPISGHRSVSWYQQTPGQGLQFLFEYFSETQRNKGNFPGRFSGRQFSNSRSEMNVSTLELGDSALYLCASSPPLTGGVSSYTFGSGTRLTVV.

V and J are TRBV6-5 and TRBJ1-4; D call uncertain. V lost 5 bases, J lost 5 bases, and 12 bases lay in between. Germline V gene data show CDR1 as MNHEY and CDR2 as SVGAGI. This CDR3 has 14 amino acids. CDR3 in amino acids: CASSRGGTNEKLFF. The CDR3 bases are TGTGCCAGCAGTCGGGGAGGTACAAATGAAAAACTGTTTTTT.

The chain has TRBV7-9 and TRBJ2-7; no reliable D call. From germline, CDR1 is SEHNR and CDR2 FQNEAQ (reference sequence). Trimming cost V 1 base and J 11 bases, with 9 bases left between them. This CDR3 has 11 amino acids. The CDR3 is CASSLGASKYV. CDR3 nucleotide sequence: TGTGCCAGCAGCTTAGGAGCATCAAAGTACGTC.

This chain uses TRBV4-2 with TRBJ2-1; possibly TRBD1 for D (6 bases). Trimming left V 1 base short and J 2 bases short, with 12 bases between. The CDR3 has 16 amino acids. Germline CDR1 and CDR2: LGHNA and YNFKEQ. The CDR3, as DNA: TGTGCCAGCAGCCAAGGGGTGGGGGCGGCCTACAATGAGCAGTTCTTC. It translates to CASSQGVGAAYNEQFF.

The chain joins TRBV4-2 to TRBJ2-7; 12 nucleotides match TRBD2. This CDR3 is 16 amino acids long. The germline gives CDR1 LGHNA, CDR2 YNFKEQ. Trimming removed 1 base from V and 4 bases from J; junction bases left unmatched: 5. The CDR3 sequence is CASSQVTSGGGYEQYF. The CDR3 bases are TGTGCCAGCAGCCAAGTGACTAGCGGGGGCGGATACGAGCAGTACTTC.

The chain is built from TRBV19 and TRBJ2-7, with 7 bases lining up with TRBD1. The trim removed 1 base at V and 0 bases at J, leaving 27 bases unmatched. The CDR3 has 23 amino acids. The germline gives CDR1 LNHDA, CDR2 SQIVND (reference sequence). The CDR3 DNA is TGTGCCAGTAGTATAGGAGGGGGACCAAACAGGGGCCGCCGGGCCTCGAGCTCCTACGAGCAGTACTTC. Encoded protein: CASSIGGGPNRGRRASSSYEQYF.

The chain is built from TRBV13 and TRBJ2-5; tentatively, D is TRBD2 (6 bases). The CDR3 extends over 15 amino acids. V was pared by 5 bases and J by 1 base, with 14 bases between. Germline V gene data show CDR1 as PRHDT and CDR2 as FYEKMQ (reference sequence). The CDR3 DNA reads as TGTGCCAGCAGCCCCAGCCGGCGGGGCCAAGAGACCCAGTACTTC. Translated: CASSPSRRGQETQYF.

This chain connects TRBV4-2 to TRBJ2-3, with a possible D match to TRBD2 (5 bases). Germline V gene lookup returns CDR1 LGHNA and CDR2 YNFKEQ. The CDR3 is made up of 17 amino acids. V shed 1 base and J shed 0 bases, with 14 bases lying between them. The CDR3 nucleotides are TGTGCCAGCAGCCAAGGGGCTAGCCAGAGCAGCACAGATACGCAGTATTTT. Encoded protein: CASSQGASQSSTDTQYF.

CDR3 in amino acids: CASSRGLAGIQETQYF. The CDR3 nucleotides are TGTGCCAGCAGCCGAGGACTAGCGGGGATCCAAGAGACCCAGTACTTC. The chain couples TRBV11-2 to TRBJ2-5; TRBD2 agrees at 12 bases. This CDR3 is built from 16 residues. V dropped 5 bases and J dropped 1; count of bases not matched to a gene: 5. From germline, CDR1 is SGHAT and CDR2 FQNNGV.

This clone appeared a few times. The chain has TRBV28 and TRBJ1-3; 7 bases fit TRBD1. Trimming took 5 bases from V and 0 from J; bases not matched to a gene: 4. The CDR3 sequence is 15 residues long. In germline, CDR1 is MDHEN, CDR2 SYDVKM. CDR3 in DNA: TGTGCCAGCAGTCCGGGACAGTCCTCTGGAAACACCATATATTTT. Its translation: CASSPGQSSGNTIYF. The complete variable domain, with remaining parts taken from reference TRBV28 and TRBJ1-3, reads DVKVTQSSRYLVKRTGEKVFLECVQDMDHENMFWYRQDPGLGLRLIYFSYDVKMKEKGDIPEGYSVSREKKERFSLILESASTNQTSMYLCASSPGQSSGNTIYFGEGSWLTVV.

This chain uses TRBV7-2 with TRBJ2-2, with TRBD2 matching 8 bases. CDR3 length equals 16 residues. V shed 5 bases, J shed 1 base, and the junction held 6 bases outside the gene matches. Germline V CDR1 and CDR2: SGHTA, FQGNSA. CDR3 in DNA: TGTGCCAGCAGCCTTAGACTAGCGAGGAACACCGGGGAGCTGTTTTTT. It encodes CASSLRLARNTGELFF.

This clone was counted between two and nine times. V usage is TRBV4-1 and J usage is TRBJ2-5, with D perhaps TRBD2 (6 bases). From germline, CDR1 is MGHRA and CDR2 YSYEKL. Between the trimmed V and J ends, which lost 5 bases and 4 bases, there was a span of 11 bases. The CDR3 has 13 residues. CDR3 loop: CASSWTGLETQYF. CDR3 sequence (DNA): TGCGCCAGCAGCTGGACGGGACTAGAGACCCAGTACTTC.

The CDR3 protein is CASSLVLAREQYF. The CDR3 DNA reads as TGTGCCAGCAGCTTAGTCCTAGCGCGGGAGCAGTACTTC. The chain combines TRBV5-6 with TRBJ2-5; 7 bases match TRBD2. Per germline, CDR1 SGHDT and CDR2 YYEEEE. CDR3 length equals 13 residues. The V segment lost 2 bases and the J segment 11 bases; nucleotides outside the gene matches: 9.

The chain couples TRBV7-8 to TRBJ2-3; 7 nucleotides align to TRBD2. CDR1 and CDR2 from the germline V gene are SGHVS and FQNEAQ. The junction had 7 bases not matched to a gene; V was cut back by 1 base and J by 0 bases. The CDR3 is made up of 17 amino acids. The CDR3 loop reads CASSLVRLAVSTDTQYF. Here the CDR3 DNA reads TGTGCCAGCAGCTTAGTTCGTCTAGCGGTTAGCACAGATACGCAGTATTTT.

In its sample, this clone was seen many times. V and J are TRBV28 and TRBJ1-2; 8 bases line up with TRBD1. The CDR3 runs 16 residues. Germline values: CDR1 MDHEN, CDR2 SYDVKM. V was pared by 6 bases and J by 8 bases, with 17 bases of the junction left unmatched. CDR3 loop: CASRTPQGARQEGYTF. The CDR3 DNA follows: TGTGCCAGCAGAACCCCGCAGGGGGCAAGGCAGGAGGGCTACACCTTC.

The V and J genes are TRBV5-4 and TRBJ2-7, with 11 bases that match TRBD1. This CDR3 spans 16 amino acids. Trimming removed 3 bases from V and 0 bases from J; junction bases left unmatched: 5. Germline CDR1 reads SGHNT; CDR2 reads YYREEE (reference sequence). CDR3 amino acids: CASSSGQGGDSYEQYF. As DNA, the CDR3 is TGTGCCAGCAGCTCGGGACAGGGGGGCGACTCCTACGAGCAGTACTTC.

J is TRBJ2-3 and V is TRBV7-2; TRBD1 matches 8 bases. The CDR3 has 15 amino acids. Germline values: CDR1 SGHTA, CDR2 FQGNSA. Trimming cost V 5 bases and J 4 bases; bases outside gene matches: 8. CDR3 bases: TGTGCCAGCAGCCGAGAAAAGACAGGGGCAGATACGCAGTATTTT. Its translation is CASSREKTGADTQYF. The variable domain in full, with the rest retrieved from reference TRBV7-2 and TRBJ2-3, is GAGVSQSPSNKVTEKGKDVELRCDPISGHTALYWYRQSLGQGLEFLIYFQGNSAPDKSGLPSDRFSAERTGGSVSTLTIQRTQQEDSAVYLCASSREKTGADTQYFGPGTRLTVL.

The genes are TRBV5-1 and TRBJ2-5; 9 bases align to TRBD2. The V gene's germline CDR1 is SGHRS and CDR2 YFSETQ. This CDR3 spans 14 amino acids. V was clipped by 3 bases and J by 5 bases; unmatched bases: 5. The CDR3 is CASSSAGGLETQYF. For the CDR3, the DNA is TGCGCCAGCAGCTCGGCGGGGGGGCTGGAGACCCAGTACTTC.